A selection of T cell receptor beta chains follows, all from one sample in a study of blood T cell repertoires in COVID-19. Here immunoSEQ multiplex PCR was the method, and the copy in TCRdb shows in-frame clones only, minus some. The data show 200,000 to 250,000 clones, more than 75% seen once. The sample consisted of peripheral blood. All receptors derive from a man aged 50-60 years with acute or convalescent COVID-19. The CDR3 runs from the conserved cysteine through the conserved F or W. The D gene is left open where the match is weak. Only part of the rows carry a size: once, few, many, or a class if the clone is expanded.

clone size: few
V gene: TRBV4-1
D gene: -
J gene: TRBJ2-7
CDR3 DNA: TGCGCCAGCAGCCAGACCTCCTCCGGGACACTCTCCTACGAGCAGTACTTC
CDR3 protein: CASSQTSSGTLSYEQYF

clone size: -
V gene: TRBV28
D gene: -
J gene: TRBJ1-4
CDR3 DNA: TGTGCCAGCAGTCTCGACACCACTCGGATCGAAAAACTGTTTTTT
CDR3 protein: CASSLDTTRIEKLFF

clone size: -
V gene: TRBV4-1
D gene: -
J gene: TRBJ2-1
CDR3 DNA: TGCGCCAGCAGCCAGGGGGCCTTCCTGGTCCACAATGAGCAGTTCTTC
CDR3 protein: CASSQGAFLVHNEQFF

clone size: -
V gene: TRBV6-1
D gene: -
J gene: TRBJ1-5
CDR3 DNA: TGTGCCAGCAGTGAAGCTACTCCAGGGCTTGGCAATCAGCCCCAGCATTTT
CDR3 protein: CASSEATPGLGNQPQHF

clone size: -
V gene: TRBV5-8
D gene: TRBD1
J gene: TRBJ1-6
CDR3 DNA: TGTGCCAGCAGCTTCTACAGGGGCCGCAGGGTTTCACCCCTCCACTTT
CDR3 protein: CASSFYRGRRVSPLHF

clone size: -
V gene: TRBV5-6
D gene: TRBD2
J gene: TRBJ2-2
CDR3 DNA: TGTGCCAGCAGCTTGGGTAGCGGGGGCCTCAGTGGGGAGCTGTTTTTT
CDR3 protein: CASSLGSGGLSGELFF

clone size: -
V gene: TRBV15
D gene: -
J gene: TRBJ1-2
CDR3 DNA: TGTGCCACCAGCAGAGATCAAACACCTTATGGCTACACCTTC
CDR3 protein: CATSRDQTPYGYTF

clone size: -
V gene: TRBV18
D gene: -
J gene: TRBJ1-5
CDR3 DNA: TGTGCCAGCTCACCCCCGTTGAGGGGCAATCAGCCCCAGCATTTT
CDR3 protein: CASSPPLRGNQPQHF

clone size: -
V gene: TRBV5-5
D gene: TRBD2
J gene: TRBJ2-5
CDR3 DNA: TGTGCCAGCAGCTTCGGCGCTAGCGGAGGCGGGGAGACCCAGTACTTC
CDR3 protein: CASSFGASGGGETQYF

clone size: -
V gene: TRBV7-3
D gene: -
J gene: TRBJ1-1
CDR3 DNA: TGTGCCAGCAGCTTCGGGTACATGAACACTGAAGCTTTCTTT
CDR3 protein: CASSFGYMNTEAFF

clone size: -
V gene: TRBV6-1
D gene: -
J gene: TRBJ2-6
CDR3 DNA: TGTGCCAGCAGTGAAGCTGCCAGCTCTGGGGCCAACGTCCTGACTTTC
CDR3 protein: CASSEAASSGANVLTF

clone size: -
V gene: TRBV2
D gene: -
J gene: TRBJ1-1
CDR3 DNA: TGTGTCACAGGGTATCTGGACACTGAAGCTTTCTTT
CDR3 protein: CVTGYLDTEAFF

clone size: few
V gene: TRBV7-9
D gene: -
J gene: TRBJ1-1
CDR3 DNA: TGTGCCAGCAGCATCTCAGGGGAGAACACTGAAGCTTTCTTT
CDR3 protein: CASSISGENTEAFF

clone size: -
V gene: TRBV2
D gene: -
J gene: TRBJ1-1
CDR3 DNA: TGTGCCAGCAGTGAGTTAACGGCTGAAGCTTTCTTT
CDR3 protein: CASSELTAEAFF

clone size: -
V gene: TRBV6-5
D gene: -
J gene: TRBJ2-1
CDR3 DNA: TGTGCCAGCAGCTCGGGACTCCTCAATGAGCAGTTCTTC
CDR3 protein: CASSSGLLNEQFF

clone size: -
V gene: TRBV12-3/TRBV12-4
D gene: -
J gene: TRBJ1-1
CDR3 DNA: TGTGCCAGCACCCAGGGTACTGAAGCTTTCTTT
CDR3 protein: CASTQGTEAFF

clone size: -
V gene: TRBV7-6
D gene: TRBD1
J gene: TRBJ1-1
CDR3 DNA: TGTGCCAGCAGCCACAGGGGGGAAGGCGCTGAAGCTTTCTTT
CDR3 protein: CASSHRGEGAEAFF

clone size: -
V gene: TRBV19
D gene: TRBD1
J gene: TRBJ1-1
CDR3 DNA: TGTGCCAGTACCCTTAAGGGACAGCTGAACACTGAAGCTTTCTTT
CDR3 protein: CASTLKGQLNTEAFF

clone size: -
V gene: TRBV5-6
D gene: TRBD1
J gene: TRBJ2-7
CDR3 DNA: TGTGCCAGCAGCCGTGACAGGGCGTCCGAGCAGTACTTC
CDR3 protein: CASSRDRASEQYF

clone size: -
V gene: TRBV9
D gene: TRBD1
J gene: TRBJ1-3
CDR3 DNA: TGTGCCAGCAGCACAACTCTTTTAAAACAGGGGAAGGGTGACACCATATATTTT
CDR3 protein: CASSTTLLKQGKGDTIYF

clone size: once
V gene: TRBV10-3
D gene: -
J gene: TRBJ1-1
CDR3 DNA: TGTGCCATCAGTGAGCAGAACACTGAAGCTTTCTTT
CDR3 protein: CAISEQNTEAFF

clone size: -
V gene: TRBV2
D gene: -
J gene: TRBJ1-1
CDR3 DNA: TGTGCCAGCAGCTTGGGCCCACTGAACACTGAAGCTTTCTTT
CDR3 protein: CASSLGPLNTEAFF

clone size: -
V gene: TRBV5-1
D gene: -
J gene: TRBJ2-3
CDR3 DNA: TGCGCCAGCAGCCCGGCGGGGGATACGCAGTATTTT
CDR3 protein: CASSPAGDTQYF

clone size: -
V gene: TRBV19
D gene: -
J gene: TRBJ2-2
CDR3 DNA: TGTGCCAGTAGTCTGGCAGGGCAAGGGTACACCGGGGAGCTGTTTTTT
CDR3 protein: CASSLAGQGYTGELFF

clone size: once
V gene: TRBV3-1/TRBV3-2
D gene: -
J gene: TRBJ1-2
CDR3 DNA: TGTGCCAGCAGCCAAGGGAGGTATGGGGGGGCGAGTGGCTACACCTTC
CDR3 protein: CASSQGRYGGASGYTF

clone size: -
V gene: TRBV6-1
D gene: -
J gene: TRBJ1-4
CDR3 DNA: TGTGCCAGCAGTGAAATCCGACAACGTAATGAAAAACTGTTTTTT
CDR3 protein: CASSEIRQRNEKLFF

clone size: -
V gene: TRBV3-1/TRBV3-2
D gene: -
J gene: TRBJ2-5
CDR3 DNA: TGTGCCAGCAGCCAGGGCAGGGAAGAGACCCAGTACTTC
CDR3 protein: CASSQGREETQYF

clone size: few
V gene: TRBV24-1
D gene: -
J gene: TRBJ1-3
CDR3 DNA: TGTGCCACCAGTGACCTACCGACACGATCTGGAAACACCATATATTTT
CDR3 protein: CATSDLPTRSGNTIYF

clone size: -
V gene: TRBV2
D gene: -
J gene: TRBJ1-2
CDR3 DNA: TGTGCCAGCAGTGAAGCGGCAGGGACAAGGACGAACTATGGCTACACCTTC
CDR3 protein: CASSEAAGTRTNYGYTF

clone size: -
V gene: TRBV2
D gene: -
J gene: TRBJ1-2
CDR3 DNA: TGTGCCAGCAGTGCCGGACATGGGGCCGCCTATGGCTACACCTTC
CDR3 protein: CASSAGHGAAYGYTF

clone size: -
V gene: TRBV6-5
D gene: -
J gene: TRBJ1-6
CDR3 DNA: TGTGCCAGCAGTGACTCCGGGACTGATTATTCACCCCTCCACTTT
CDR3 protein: CASSDSGTDYSPLHF

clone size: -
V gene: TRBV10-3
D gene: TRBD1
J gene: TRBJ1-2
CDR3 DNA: TGTGCCATCAGTTGGCCGGGACAGGGGGCGAGTTACACCTTC
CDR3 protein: CAISWPGQGASYTF

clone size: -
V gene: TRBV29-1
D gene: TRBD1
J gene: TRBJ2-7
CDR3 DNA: TGCAGCGTTGAAGTGACAGGGAACTCCTACGAGCAGTACTTC
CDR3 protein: CSVEVTGNSYEQYF

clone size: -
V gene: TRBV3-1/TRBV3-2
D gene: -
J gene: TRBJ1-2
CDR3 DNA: TGTGCCAGCATGGACTCCGCGATAGGCGGTTATGGCTACACCTTC
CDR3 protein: CASMDSAIGGYGYTF

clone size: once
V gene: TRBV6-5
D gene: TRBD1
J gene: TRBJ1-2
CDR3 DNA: TGTGCCACCCGAGGGACAGTGCCCATCCTCTTC
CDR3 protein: CATRGTVPILF

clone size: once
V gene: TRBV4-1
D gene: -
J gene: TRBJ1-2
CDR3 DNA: TGCGCCAGCAGCCAAGCTGGGAGAGAAAGCTATGGCTACACCTTC
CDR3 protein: CASSQAGRESYGYTF

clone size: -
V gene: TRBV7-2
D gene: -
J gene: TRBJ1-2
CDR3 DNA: TGTGCCAGCAGCTTAGAGTGGGGGCGGGGGCCCAACAGAAACTATGGCTACACCTTC
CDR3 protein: CASSLEWGRGPNRNYGYTF

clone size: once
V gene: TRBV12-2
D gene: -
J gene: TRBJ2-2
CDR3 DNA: TGTGCAAGTCGCTCTCCTTTCCCCCCACACAGGGAGGGGACCGGGGAGCTGTTTTTT
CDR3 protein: CASRSPFPPHREGTGELFF

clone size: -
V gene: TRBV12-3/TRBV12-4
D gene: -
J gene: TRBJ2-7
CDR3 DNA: TGTGCCAGCAGTCCAAACTCCTACGAGCAGTACTTC
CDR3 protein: CASSPNSYEQYF

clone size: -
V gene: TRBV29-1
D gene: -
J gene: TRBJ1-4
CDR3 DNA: TGCAGCGTCTCACAGGGTCTCGGAAACGGAAAACTGTTTTTT
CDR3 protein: CSVSQGLGNGKLFF

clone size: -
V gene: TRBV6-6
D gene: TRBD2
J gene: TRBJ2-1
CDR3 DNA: TGTGCCAGCAGTTACGGGGGACTAGCGGGGGTCGATGAGCAGTTCTTC
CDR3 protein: CASSYGGLAGVDEQFF

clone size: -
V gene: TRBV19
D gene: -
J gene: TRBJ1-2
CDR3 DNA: TGTGCCAGTAGACCACGACAGGAAACTAACTATGGCTACACCTTC
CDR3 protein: CASRPRQETNYGYTF

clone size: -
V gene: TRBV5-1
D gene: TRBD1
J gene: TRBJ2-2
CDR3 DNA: TGCGCCAGCAGACTGACAGGGGCGGGCGGGGAGCTGTTTTTT
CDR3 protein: CASRLTGAGGELFF

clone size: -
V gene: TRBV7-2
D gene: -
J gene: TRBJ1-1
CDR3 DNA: TGTGCCAGCAGTCGACTAGAAGAGAACACTGAAGCTTTCTTT
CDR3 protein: CASSRLEENTEAFF

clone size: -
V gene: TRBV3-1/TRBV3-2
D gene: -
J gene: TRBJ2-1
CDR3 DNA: TGTGCCAGCAGCCAAGGGACCCTCCAGGGGCACCAGTTCTTC
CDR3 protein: CASSQGTLQGHQFF

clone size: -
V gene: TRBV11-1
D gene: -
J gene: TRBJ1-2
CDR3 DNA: TGTGCCAGCAGCAAGGGGCTGGCCTATGGCTACACCTTC
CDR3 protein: CASSKGLAYGYTF

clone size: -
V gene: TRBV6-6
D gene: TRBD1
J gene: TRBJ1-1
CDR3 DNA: TGTGCCAGCAGCCTGGGACAGGGTGGCACTGAAGCTTTCTTT
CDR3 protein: CASSLGQGGTEAFF

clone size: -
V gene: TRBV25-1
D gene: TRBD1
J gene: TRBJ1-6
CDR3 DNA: TGTGCCAGCAGAGCGAAAATGGGGACAGGGGCCTCACCCCTCCACTTT
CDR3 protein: CASRAKMGTGASPLHF

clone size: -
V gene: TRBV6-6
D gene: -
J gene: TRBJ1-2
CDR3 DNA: TGTGCCAGCAGCCCCGACACCTATGGCTACACCTTC
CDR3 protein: CASSPDTYGYTF

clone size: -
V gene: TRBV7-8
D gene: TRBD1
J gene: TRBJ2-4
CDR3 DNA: TGTGCCAGCAGCCCCTGGGACAGAGACATTCAGTACTTC
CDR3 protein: CASSPWDRDIQYF